Shown below are 21 T cell receptor beta chains from a single sample sequenced in a study of regulatory T cells in long-lasting Graves disease (dated by TCRdb to the early 2020s). Receptor amplification or capture employed multiplex PCR. The sequencing machine was an Illumina HiSeq 4000. To build TCR beta libraries, CDR3 regions were amplified by Arm-PCR using iRepertoire HTBI primers. TCRdb trimmed public reads at Q25 via fastp, called clones via MiXCR and kept in-frame beta chains. Records with the same CDR3 protein are collapsed into one entry carrying the most frequent genes and DNA. This sample gives roughly 450,000 distinct CDR3 sequences in total; 23% of them show up just once. Approximately 28% of the sample is held by the ten biggest clonotypes. The time point label, as the study defines it: persistent/refractory GD, antithyroid drugs over 5 years with positive TRAb. For both TCR sequencing and RNA sequencing, RNA was extracted from PBMCs in TRIzol.

Sample: peripheral blood mononuclear cells (PBMCs), taken when the disease was refractory, from a patient treated with antithyroid drugs. These receptor sequences come from a female donor with Graves disease.

The rearrangement joins TRBV25-1 to TRBJ1-2, with 12 nucleotides matching TRBD1. Germline CDR1 MGHDK, CDR2 SYGVNS. The CDR3 runs to 18 residues. V lost 5 bases and J lost 3; bases outside the gene matches: 13. The CDR3: CASSPRAGQGARYYGYTF. The CDR3 region has the DNA TGTGCCAGCAGTCCGCGAGCGGGACAGGGGGCGCGTTACTATGGCTACACCTTC.

The chain has TRBV19 and TRBJ1-5; D is unclear. Germline CDR1 LNHDA, CDR2 SQIVND (reference sequence). Trimming removed 3 bases from V and 0 bases from J, with 9 bases in between. This CDR3 spans 15 amino acids. The CDR3: CASSMWRNSNQPQHF. The CDR3, as DNA: TGTGCCAGTAGTATGTGGCGAAATAGCAATCAGCCCCAGCATTTT.

This clonotype occurred a few times. The chain recombines TRBV2 with TRBJ1-2; TRBD1 is a possible D gene (6 bases). The CDR3 extends over 14 amino acids. The V end was cut by 6 bases, the J end by 4 bases, with 15 bases between. Germline lookup yields CDR1 SNHLY and CDR2 FYNNEI. Here the CDR3 DNA reads TGTGCCAGCAGGGAGACAGGCGCCATCTATGGCTACACCTTC. As protein: CASRETGAIYGYTF. The full variable domain, in which reference TRBV2 and TRBJ1-2 provide the parts outside the CDR3, is EPEVTQTPSHQVTQMGQEVILRCVPISNHLYFYWYRQILGQKVEFLVSFYNNEISEKSEIFDDQFSVERPDGSNFTLKIRSTKLEDSAMYFCASRETGAIYGYTFGSGTRLTVV.

This clonotype has ten or more counts. CDR3 DNA sequence: TGTGCCAGCAGCCGCACGGCCATAGCGGGAGTTATCAACGAGCAGTACTTC. It specifies CASSRTAIAGVINEQYF. The chain recombines TRBV11-1 with TRBJ2-7, with 9 positions matching TRBD2. The CDR3 covers 17 residues. V was pared by 5 bases and J by 5 bases, with 16 bases of the junction left unmatched. Germline lookup yields CDR1 SGHAT and CDR2 FQDESV (reference sequence).

This clonotype was seen once. A clone one base away is much larger, so this may be a read error. This chain uses TRBV7-2 with TRBJ1-4, with D uncertain. Germline V gene sequence: CDR1 SGHTA, CDR2 FQGNSA. The CDR3 is 15 residues long. CDR3 bases: TGTGCCAGCAGCTACGAAAGTACAACTAATGAAAAACTGTCTTTT. Translation: CASSYESTTNEKLSF.

Only a few counts were recorded for this clonotype. The genes are TRBV2 and TRBJ2-1; no clear D. The germline gives CDR1 SNHLY, CDR2 FYNNEI. There are 15 residues in the CDR3. The V end lost 1 base, the J end lost 5 bases, and 12 bases lay between the germline ends. DNA of the CDR3: TGTGCCAGCAGTGAAGGTTTACCAGCGAACAATGAGCAGTTCTTC. This codes for CASSEGLPANNEQFF. The variable domain in full, completed from reference TRBV2 and TRBJ2-1, reads EPEVTQTPSHQVTQMGQEVILRCVPISNHLYFYWYRQILGQKVEFLVSFYNNEISEKSEIFDDQFSVERPDGSNFTLKIRSTKLEDSAMYFCASSEGLPANNEQFFGPGTRLTVL.

CDR3 residues: CASSSFLRADVTEAFF. The CDR3 DNA sequence: TGTGCCAGCAGCAGCTTTTTACGGGCTGACGTCACTGAAGCTTTCTTT. This chain links TRBV13 with TRBJ1-1; D call uncertain. This CDR3 comprises 16 residues. V lost 5 bases and J lost 4, with 20 bases in between. Germline CDR1 reads PRHDT; CDR2 reads FYEKMQ (reference sequence).

This chain links TRBV14 with TRBJ2-7; D not resolved. The germline CDR1 and CDR2 sequences are SGHDN and FVKESK. V was pared by 2 bases and J by 2 bases, with 7 bases between. This CDR3 contains 13 residues. The CDR3 here is CASSQPPPYEQYF. In DNA, the CDR3 is TGTGCCAGCAGCCAACCCCCCCCCTACGAGCAGTACTTC.

The table lists this clonotype with many counts. This chain uses TRBV11-2 with TRBJ2-5; 8 bases map to TRBD2. The CDR3 has 15 amino acids. Trimming at V came to 5 bases and at J to 6 bases, leaving 11 bases not matched to a gene. The germline V gene encodes CDR1 SGHAT and CDR2 FQNNGV. This CDR3 reads CASSLPGGGRKTQYF. CDR3 DNA sequence: TGTGCCAGCAGCCTTCCGGGGGGGGGCCGAAAGACCCAGTACTTC.

This clonotype was detected a few times. J is TRBJ1-1 and V is TRBV5-1; no firm D call. Per germline, CDR1 SGHRS and CDR2 YFSETQ. With 0 bases removed from V and 4 bases from J, the gap between germline ends came to 16 bases. The CDR3 sequence is 16 residues long. For the CDR3, the DNA is TGCGCCAGCAGCTTGGGCCGACCCCGGGAGAGCACTGAAGCTTTCTTT. This codes for CASSLGRPRESTEAFF.

This clonotype is a singleton in its sample. With only one base between it and a far larger clone, this is likely a read error. The chain is built from TRBV6-4 and TRBJ2-7; 8 positions match TRBD2. Germline CDR1 is MRHNA and CDR2 is SNTAGT. CDR3 length: 12 residues. Trimming removed 7 bases from V and 3 bases from J; junction bases left unmatched: 2. This chain's CDR3 is CASNSGIYEQYF. The DNA for the CDR3 is TGTGCCAGCAATAGCGGGATCTACGAGCAGTACTTC.

This clonotype has just a few counts. The chain recombines TRBV7-7 with TRBJ2-5, with D unresolved. V dropped 1 base and J dropped 0 bases, with 9 bases sitting between them. The CDR3 totals 15 residues. Germline lookup yields CDR1 SSHAT and CDR2 FNYEAQ (reference sequence). The CDR3 loop is CASSLGLGNQETQYF. CDR3 DNA: TGTGCCAGCAGCTTAGGGTTGGGGAACCAAGAGACCCAGTACTTC.

The V and J genes are TRBV6-1 and TRBJ1-2; D might be TRBD1 (5 bases). Trimming stripped 8 bases from V and 9 bases from J, with 13 bases between. This CDR3 spans 11 amino acids. Germline values: CDR1 MNHNS, CDR2 SASEGT. The CDR3 DNA sequence: TGTGCCAGCCTCAGGGACGGAAGCTACACCTTC. The encoded protein is CASLRDGSYTF.

Only one count was recorded for this clonotype. The chain recombines TRBV29-1 with TRBJ2-5, with TRBD1 identical over 10 bases. Looked up from germline, CDR1 is SQVTM and CDR2 is ANQGSEA. The CDR3 contains 18 residues. The CDR3 sequence is CSVRDPLDRGRFQETQYF. Here the CDR3 DNA reads TGCAGTGTTAGAGATCCCCTCGACAGGGGGCGATTCCAAGAGACCCAGTACTTC. The full variable domain, its missing parts supplied by reference TRBV29-1 and TRBJ2-5, is SAVISQKPSRDICQRGTSLTIQCQVDSQVTMMFWYRQQPGQSLTLIATANQGSEATYESGFVIDKFPISRPNLTFSTLTVSNMSPEDSSIYLCSVRDPLDRGRFQETQYFGPGTRLLVL.

This clonotype was counted between two and nine times. The chain employs TRBV20-1 and TRBJ2-5, with 11 bases matching TRBD2. Trimming removed 3 bases from V and 5 bases from J; junction bases left unmatched: 5. Germline V gene lookup returns CDR1 DFQATT and CDR2 SNEGSKA (reference sequence). This CDR3 has 14 residues. The CDR3 region is CSARTSGIEETQYF. CDR3 in DNA: TGCAGTGCTAGGACTAGCGGGATTGAGGAGACCCAGTACTTC.

The rearrangement links TRBV20-1 to TRBJ2-7; 12 nucleotides line up with TRBD2. Germline CDR1 is DFQATT and CDR2 is SNEGSKA (reference sequence). This CDR3 is 14 amino acids long. Germline trimming cut 2 bases from V and 7 bases from J; bases unmatched to any gene: 6. CDR3 region: CSARPSGRAREQYF. The CDR3, as DNA: TGCAGTGCTAGACCTAGCGGGAGGGCCAGGGAGCAGTACTTC.

In this sample, this clonotype turned up a few times. V gene TRBV20-1 combines with J gene TRBJ2-7; 12 nucleotides agree with TRBD2. The CDR3 totals 13 residues. Germline CDR1 reads DFQATT; CDR2 reads SNEGSKA (reference sequence). The V and J ends lost 4 bases and 5 bases, in that order; junction bases with no gene match: 3. The CDR3 reads CSATGLAGDEQYF. DNA for the CDR3: TGCAGTGCTACGGGACTAGCGGGCGACGAGCAGTACTTC.

In this sample, this clonotype turned up a few times. This CDR3 reads CASSLSGTSFGELFF. The CDR3, as DNA: TGTGCCAGCAGTCTTTCGGGCACTAGTTTCGGGGAGCTGTTTTTT. The chain is built from TRBV6-1 and TRBJ2-2; TRBD2 is a possible D gene (5 bases). The V gene's germline CDR1 is MNHNS and CDR2 SASEGT. V shed 5 bases and J shed 7 bases, with 17 bases lying between them. This CDR3 has 15 residues.

The chain joins TRBV5-1 to TRBJ2-3, with 7 nucleotides matching TRBD2. This CDR3 spans 15 amino acids. Losses at the gene ends were 0 bases for V and 5 bases for J; bases not matched to a gene: 6. CDR1 is SGHRS, CDR2 YFSETQ, per germline. CDR3 nucleotide sequence: TGCGCCAGCAGCTTGGTCGGGACTATCCGAGATACGCAGTATTTT. This codes for CASSLVGTIRDTQYF.

This clonotype was found a few times. V usage is TRBV29-1 and J usage is TRBJ1-1; TRBD1 matches at 8 bases. The CDR3 contains 15 residues. Germline V lookup: CDR1 SQVTM, CDR2 ANQGSEA. V was clipped by 4 bases and J by 4 bases; unmatched bases: 11. The CDR3 reads CSVAGTGEGFTEAFF. CDR3 nucleotides: TGCAGCGTTGCCGGGACAGGTGAGGGTTTCACTGAAGCTTTCTTT.

The chain joins TRBV19 to TRBJ2-7; tentative D call: TRBD2 (5 bases). CDR1 and CDR2 (germline): LNHDA, SQIVND (reference sequence). CDR3 size: 13 residues. V was pared by 9 bases and J by 6 bases, with 18 bases between. The CDR3 here is CASKKESTSEQYF. CDR3 bases: TGTGCCAGCAAGAAAGAATCAACTAGCGAGCAGTACTTC.